This is a list of T cell receptor beta chains from one sample in a study of T cell responses to AZD1222 COVID-19 vaccine. Here immunoSEQ multiplex PCR was the method, and the copy in TCRdb shows in-frame clones only, minus some. The sample holds roughly 90,000 clones, over 80% seen once. The input for sequencing was peripheral blood, taken on day 0 of MenACWY control vaccination. The source of these receptors is an adult in good health. Both conserved end residues are part of each CDR3. A D gene is named only where the DNA matches it firmly. The size of a clone is reported for some rows only, either as once, few or many, or as a class for expanded clones.

d_call: TRBD1; clone_size: .; j_call: TRBJ2-1; v_call: TRBV15; cdr3_aa: CATSRAGTGTNEQFF; cdr3_nt: TGTGCCACCAGCAGAGCCGGGACAGGCACCAATGAGCAGTTCTTC
d_call: .; clone_size: .; j_call: TRBJ1-1; v_call: TRBV27; cdr3_aa: CASSFDGRNTEAFF; cdr3_nt: TGTGCCAGCAGTTTCGACGGAAGAAACACTGAAGCTTTCTTT
d_call: TRBD1; clone_size: .; j_call: TRBJ1-6; v_call: TRBV9; cdr3_aa: CASSARQGEGSYNSPLHF; cdr3_nt: TGTGCCAGCAGCGCCAGACAGGGAGAAGGTTCCTATAATTCACCCCTCCACTTT
d_call: TRBD1; clone_size: .; j_call: TRBJ1-2; v_call: TRBV5-1; cdr3_aa: CASREADRGPGYTF; cdr3_nt: TGCGCCAGTCGGGAAGCAGACAGGGGGCCTGGCTACACCTTC
d_call: .; clone_size: .; j_call: TRBJ1-1; v_call: TRBV11-2; cdr3_aa: CASSLLIGNEAFF; cdr3_nt: TGTGCCAGCAGCTTACTAATAGGGAATGAAGCTTTCTTT
d_call: TRBD1; clone_size: .; j_call: TRBJ1-2; v_call: TRBV5-5; cdr3_aa: CASSRRQGRGYGYTF; cdr3_nt: TGTGCCAGCAGCCGGCGACAGGGGCGAGGGTATGGCTACACCTTC
d_call: .; clone_size: .; j_call: TRBJ1-3; v_call: TRBV6-5; cdr3_aa: CASSNTGGGNTIYF; cdr3_nt: TGTGCCAGCTCGAATACGGGGGGTGGGAACACCATATATTTT
d_call: TRBD1; clone_size: few; j_call: TRBJ2-7; v_call: TRBV28; cdr3_aa: CASSLASGTGGEQYF; cdr3_nt: TGTGCCAGCAGTTTAGCCTCCGGGACAGGGGGCGAGCAGTACTTC
d_call: .; clone_size: .; j_call: TRBJ2-7; v_call: TRBV5-1; cdr3_aa: CASSFDYEQYF; cdr3_nt: TGCGCCAGCAGCTTTGACTACGAGCAGTACTTC
d_call: TRBD2; clone_size: .; j_call: TRBJ2-1; v_call: TRBV4-1; cdr3_aa: CASTGTGGQGRSYNEQFF; cdr3_nt: TGCGCCAGCACGGGGACGGGAGGGCAAGGGAGGTCCTACAATGAGCAGTTCTTC
d_call: TRBD1; clone_size: .; j_call: TRBJ1-2; v_call: TRBV7-8; cdr3_aa: CASSLAGGTGYTF; cdr3_nt: TGTGCCAGCAGCTTGGCAGGGGGCACAGGCTACACCTTC
d_call: .; clone_size: .; j_call: TRBJ1-4; v_call: TRBV30; cdr3_aa: CAWGQINEKLFF; cdr3_nt: TGTGCCTGGGGACAGATTAATGAAAAACTGTTTTTT
d_call: .; clone_size: .; j_call: TRBJ2-7; v_call: TRBV6-5; cdr3_aa: CASSLGRFGEQYF; cdr3_nt: TGTGCCAGCAGCCTAGGACGTTTTGGGGAGCAGTACTTC
d_call: .; clone_size: .; j_call: TRBJ1-1; v_call: TRBV5-4; cdr3_aa: CAVGTDVGEAFF; cdr3_nt: TGTGCCGTCGGGACTGACGTTGGAGAAGCTTTCTTT
d_call: TRBD1; clone_size: .; j_call: TRBJ1-1; v_call: TRBV28; cdr3_aa: CASQQGGFNTEAFF; cdr3_nt: TGTGCCAGCCAACAGGGGGGGTTCAACACTGAAGCTTTCTTT
d_call: TRBD1; clone_size: once; j_call: TRBJ1-2; v_call: TRBV14; cdr3_aa: CASSREQGAIYGYTF; cdr3_nt: TGTGCCAGCAGCCGGGAACAGGGGGCCATCTATGGCTACACCTTC
d_call: .; clone_size: .; j_call: TRBJ1-1; v_call: TRBV5-1; cdr3_aa: CASSFGGITEAFF; cdr3_nt: TGCGCCAGCAGCTTTGGGGGAATCACTGAAGCTTTCTTT
d_call: .; clone_size: .; j_call: TRBJ2-1; v_call: TRBV9; cdr3_aa: CASSSWGGGLNEQFF; cdr3_nt: TGTGCCAGCAGTTCTTGGGGAGGAGGCTTGAATGAGCAGTTCTTC
d_call: .; clone_size: .; j_call: TRBJ2-3; v_call: TRBV29-1; cdr3_aa: CSVEVGTDTQYF; cdr3_nt: TGCAGCGTTGAAGTTGGCACAGATACGCAGTATTTT
d_call: TRBD1; clone_size: .; j_call: TRBJ2-1; v_call: TRBV7-9; cdr3_aa: CASSSGTGPNEQFF; cdr3_nt: TGTGCCAGCAGCTCCGGGACAGGGCCCAATGAGCAGTTCTTC
d_call: TRBD1; clone_size: .; j_call: TRBJ1-1; v_call: TRBV6-2/TRBV6-3; cdr3_aa: CASSYNQQGETEAFF; cdr3_nt: TGTGCCAGCAGTTACAATCAACAGGGGGAAACTGAAGCTTTCTTT
d_call: .; clone_size: medium-sized; j_call: TRBJ1-1; v_call: TRBV27; cdr3_aa: CASAASSRNFAFF; cdr3_nt: TGTGCCAGCGCCGCCAGCAGCCGGAACTTCGCTTTCTTT
d_call: TRBD2; clone_size: .; j_call: TRBJ2-3; v_call: TRBV15; cdr3_aa: CATSNGLAGGTDTQYF; cdr3_nt: TGTGCCACCAGCAACGGACTAGCGGGGGGCACAGATACGCAGTATTTT
d_call: .; clone_size: once; j_call: TRBJ1-1; v_call: TRBV28; cdr3_aa: CASCFSGTGTEAFF; cdr3_nt: TGTGCCAGCTGCTTTTCCGGGACGGGCACTGAAGCTTTCTTT
d_call: .; clone_size: .; j_call: TRBJ2-3; v_call: TRBV5-5; cdr3_aa: CASSINGDTQYF; cdr3_nt: TGTGCCAGCAGCATCAACGGAGATACGCAGTATTTT
d_call: .; clone_size: .; j_call: TRBJ1-3; v_call: TRBV7-9; cdr3_aa: CASSLDGLFSGNTIYF; cdr3_nt: TGTGCCAGCAGCTTAGACGGACTCTTCTCTGGAAACACCATATATTTT
d_call: TRBD1; clone_size: .; j_call: TRBJ1-2; v_call: TRBV5-1; cdr3_aa: CASSIGIQGNYGYTF; cdr3_nt: TGCGCCAGCAGCATTGGCATACAGGGGAACTATGGCTACACCTTC
d_call: .; clone_size: .; j_call: TRBJ1-1; v_call: TRBV6-4; cdr3_aa: CANRRVENTEAFF; cdr3_nt: TGTGCCAACCGGCGGGTGGAAAACACTGAAGCTTTCTTT
d_call: TRBD2; clone_size: few; j_call: TRBJ2-5; v_call: TRBV14; cdr3_aa: CASSQGTSGGEETQYF; cdr3_nt: TGTGCCAGCAGCCAGGGGACTAGCGGAGGGGAGGAGACCCAGTACTTC
d_call: TRBD2; clone_size: .; j_call: TRBJ2-3; v_call: TRBV19; cdr3_aa: CASSIGSAGDTQYF; cdr3_nt: TGTGCCAGTAGTATTGGGTCAGCGGGGGATACGCAGTATTTT
d_call: TRBD1; clone_size: .; j_call: TRBJ2-5; v_call: TRBV7-2; cdr3_aa: CASRLDRGAQETQYF; cdr3_nt: TGTGCCAGCAGGTTGGACAGGGGAGCTCAAGAGACCCAGTACTTC
d_call: .; clone_size: .; j_call: TRBJ1-3; v_call: TRBV7-9; cdr3_aa: CASSLGTNSGNTIYF; cdr3_nt: TGTGCCAGCAGCTTAGGAACGAACTCTGGAAACACCATATATTTT
d_call: .; clone_size: once; j_call: TRBJ2-2; v_call: TRBV5-1; cdr3_aa: CASSSNGGSLNTGELFF; cdr3_nt: TGCGCCAGCAGCTCGAACGGGGGCTCCCTGAACACCGGGGAGCTGTTTTTT
d_call: .; clone_size: .; j_call: TRBJ2-2; v_call: TRBV12-5; cdr3_aa: CASGFPGELFF; cdr3_nt: TGTGCTAGTGGTTTCCCCGGGGAGCTGTTTTTT
d_call: TRBD1; clone_size: .; j_call: TRBJ1-5; v_call: TRBV5-6; cdr3_aa: CASSPGQFNQPQHF; cdr3_nt: TGTGCCAGCAGCCCGGGACAGTTCAATCAGCCCCAGCATTTT
d_call: TRBD1; clone_size: once; j_call: TRBJ1-1; v_call: TRBV9; cdr3_aa: CASSPHSRGLNTEAFF; cdr3_nt: TGTGCCAGCAGCCCCCATAGCAGGGGGCTGAACACTGAAGCTTTCTTT
d_call: .; clone_size: once; j_call: TRBJ2-7; v_call: TRBV5-1; cdr3_aa: CASSLPATSDRSYYEQYF; cdr3_nt: TGCGCCAGCAGCTTGCCGGCCACGTCAGACAGATCGTACTACGAGCAGTACTTC
d_call: .; clone_size: .; j_call: TRBJ2-4; v_call: TRBV7-9; cdr3_aa: CASSAPRGRVKNIQYF; cdr3_nt: TGTGCCAGCAGCGCCCCCAGGGGCAGGGTCAAAAACATTCAGTACTTC
d_call: TRBD1; clone_size: .; j_call: TRBJ2-7; v_call: TRBV29-1; cdr3_aa: CSVTLRDRSTYEQYF; cdr3_nt: TGCAGCGTGACTCTCCGGGACAGGTCCACCTACGAGCAGTACTTC
d_call: .; clone_size: .; j_call: TRBJ1-6; v_call: TRBV11-2; cdr3_aa: CASSLTAGLGSYNSPLHF; cdr3_nt: TGTGCCAGCAGCTTAACCGCGGGCCTCGGGTCCTATAATTCACCCCTCCACTTT
d_call: .; clone_size: once; j_call: TRBJ1-4; v_call: TRBV6-5; cdr3_aa: CASSYIARGLGEKLFF; cdr3_nt: TGTGCCAGCAGTTATATAGCCAGGGGATTGGGTGAAAAACTGTTTTTT
d_call: .; clone_size: .; j_call: TRBJ1-2; v_call: TRBV29-1; cdr3_aa: CSARRQSGYTF; cdr3_nt: TGCAGCGCCAGGCGACAGAGTGGCTACACCTTC
d_call: .; clone_size: .; j_call: TRBJ2-5; v_call: TRBV7-2; cdr3_aa: CASSLGLAPGQETQYF; cdr3_nt: TGTGCCAGCAGCTTAGGATTAGCGCCTGGGCAAGAGACCCAGTACTTC
d_call: .; clone_size: .; j_call: TRBJ2-1; v_call: TRBV11-1; cdr3_aa: CASSAPSGNEQFF; cdr3_nt: TGTGCCAGCAGCGCCCCGTCTGGCAATGAGCAGTTCTTC
d_call: TRBD2; clone_size: .; j_call: TRBJ2-2; v_call: TRBV5-5; cdr3_aa: CASSLAIWREITGELFF; cdr3_nt: TGTGCCAGCAGCTTGGCGATCTGGCGGGAGATCACCGGGGAGCTGTTTTTT